Below, 24 T cell receptor beta chains from the same sample are listed, as sequenced in a study of T cell changes during pregnancy in multiple sclerosis. This table comes from immunoSEQ multiplex PCR, and its TCRdb copy is limited to in-frame clones, with some not included. The sample contains about 97,000 clones, 75% to 95% of which appear only once. The starting material was peripheral blood, obtained in the second trimester of pregnancy. These receptors came from a female donor in good health, enrolled as a control in a pregnancy study.

The chain links TRBV11-2 to TRBJ2-1; D perhaps matches TRBD1 (7 bases). V gave up 6 bases and J gave up 9 bases, with 21 bases separating them. The CDR3 consists of 15 residues. Germline V gene data show CDR1 as SGHAT and CDR2 as FQNNGV. This CDR3 is CASSLLQGIGSEQFF. DNA for the CDR3: TGTGCCAGCAGTCTATTACAGGGGATCGGGAGTGAGCAGTTCTTC.

The chain is built from TRBV27 and TRBJ2-3; TRBD1 agrees at 7 bases. Per the germline V gene, CDR1 is MNHEY and CDR2 is SMNVEV (reference sequence). This CDR3 contains 16 residues. J was trimmed by 0 bases and V by 4 bases; bases with no gene match: 7. The CDR3 DNA reads as TGTGCCAGCAGTTCCGGGGACAGCTACAGCACAGATACGCAGTATTTT. It translates to CASSSGDSYSTDTQYF.

The chain employs TRBV10-2 and TRBJ1-5; D is unclear. Germline loops: CDR1 WSHSY, CDR2 SAAADI. The CDR3 contains 13 residues. The CDR3 loop reads CVTAGGRNQPQHF. The CDR3 nucleotides are TGCGTCACAGCAGGAGGGCGTAATCAGCCCCAGCATTTT.

This chain joins TRBV9 and TRBJ2-7; TRBD1 matches 8 bases. V lost 0 bases, J lost 5 bases, and 1 base stayed unmatched. CDR3 length: 13 amino acids. Germline CDR1 is SGDLS and CDR2 is YYNGEE. The CDR3 region is CASSVGTGNEQYF. CDR3 bases: TGTGCCAGCAGCGTAGGGACAGGGAACGAGCAGTACTTC.

This rearrangement joins TRBV18 to TRBJ1-2; D is unclear. The CDR3 covers 15 residues. Trimming removed 2 bases from V and 5 bases from J, with 15 bases in between. Germline V CDR1 and CDR2: KGHSH, LQKENI. The DNA for the CDR3 is TGTGCCAGCTCACCAGGGAAAGGCGGGTTGTATGGCTACACCTTC. Its translation: CASSPGKGGLYGYTF.

In this sample, this clone turned up once. The J gene is TRBJ2-5, the V gene TRBV5-1; 9 nucleotides match TRBD1. J was trimmed by 1 base and V by 0 bases; bases with no gene match: 7. CDR1 is SGHRS and CDR2 is YFSETQ in the germline V gene. The CDR3 sequence is 17 residues long. CDR3 DNA sequence: TGCGCCAGCAGCTTGGAGGGGACAGGGAGAGGCCAAGAGACCCAGTACTTC. This encodes CASSLEGTGRGQETQYF.

This sequence joins TRBV27 and TRBJ2-5, with D possibly matching TRBD2 (6 bases). The V gene lost 5 bases and the J gene lost 2 bases, with 15 bases spanning the gap. CDR3 size: 15 residues. Germline lookup yields CDR1 MNHEY and CDR2 SMNVEV (reference sequence). The CDR3 loop is CASSKVSGRQETQYF. CDR3 sequence (DNA): TGTGCCAGCAGTAAAGTGAGCGGGCGTCAAGAGACCCAGTACTTC.

This clone has just one count. This chain uses TRBV5-6 with TRBJ1-1, with 12 bases lining up with TRBD1. The CDR3 sequence is 16 residues long. Germline CDR1 reads SGHDT; CDR2 reads YYEEEE. The J segment lost 0 bases and the V segment lost 10 bases, leaving 10 bases of the junction unmatched. CDR3 sequence: CAYRDRGRGMNTEAFF. The DNA for the CDR3 is TGTGCCTACAGGGACAGGGGGCGCGGGATGAACACTGAAGCTTTCTTT.

The rearrangement uses TRBV25-1 and TRBJ2-3; 8 positions match TRBD2. Germline lookup yields CDR1 MGHDK and CDR2 SYGVNS. Trimming took 1 base from V and 5 from J; bases not matched to a gene: 11. This CDR3 has 17 amino acids. The CDR3 loop reads CASSEWVGGALGDTQYF. The CDR3 DNA sequence: TGTGCCAGCAGTGAATGGGTCGGGGGGGCTCTTGGAGATACGCAGTATTTT.

The rearrangement links TRBV10-3 to TRBJ2-7; D possibly corresponds to TRBD2 (6 bases). This CDR3 contains 13 residues. The germline gives CDR1 ENHRY, CDR2 SYGVKD. V lost 4 bases, J lost 5 bases, and 12 bases lay in between. The CDR3: CAISGGDVDEQYF. The CDR3 coding sequence is TGTGCCATCAGTGGGGGGGATGTGGACGAGCAGTACTTC.

The chain couples TRBV4-2 to TRBJ1-2, with 7 bases fitting TRBD1. The CDR3 is 20 amino acids. Germline CDR1 reads LGHNA; CDR2 reads YNFKEQ. V lost 3 bases and J lost 5; bases outside the gene matches: 24. The CDR3 reads CASSHPRAHIWTGYDYGYTF. The CDR3, as DNA: TGTGCCAGCAGCCACCCCCGGGCCCATATTTGGACAGGTTATGATTATGGCTACACCTTC.

This chain links TRBV5-4 with TRBJ1-6, with TRBD1 matching over 8 bases. CDR1 and CDR2 (germline): SGHNT, YYREEE (reference sequence). CDR3 length equals 14 residues. Trimming cost V 1 base and J 9 bases; bases outside gene matches: 3. Here the CDR3 reads CASSLTGGISPLHF. The CDR3 region has the DNA TGTGCCAGCAGCTTGACAGGGGGAATTTCACCCCTCCACTTT.

J is TRBJ2-6 and V is TRBV6-1; D possibly corresponds to TRBD2 (5 bases). This CDR3 has 15 residues. V was shortened by 2 bases and J by 11 bases, with 16 bases between the two germline ends. Germline CDR1 and CDR2: MNHNS and SASEGT. The CDR3 is CASSERRVPADVLTF. CDR3 DNA: TGTGCCAGCAGTGAAAGGCGGGTCCCCGCCGACGTCCTGACTTTC.

The CDR3 sequence is CASSDGGGMQETQYF. As DNA, the CDR3 is TGTGCCAGCAGTGATGGCGGGGGAATGCAAGAGACCCAGTACTTC. The gene calls are TRBV2 and TRBJ2-5, with 7 positions matching TRBD2. Germline values: CDR1 SNHLY, CDR2 FYNNEI. The CDR3 covers 15 residues. After removal of 3 bases from V and 2 bases from J, the junction contained 6 bases not matched to a gene.

The rearrangement joins TRBV10-3 to TRBJ1-1; unclear D gene. The CDR3 consists of 11 residues. CDR1 and CDR2 from the germline V gene are ENHRY and SYGVKD. Trimming left V 5 bases short and J 2 bases short, with 3 bases between. The CDR3 nucleotides are TGTGCCATCAGTAGCAACACTGAAGCTTTCTTT. It specifies CAISSNTEAFF.

V is TRBV25-1 and J is TRBJ2-5, with D possibly matching TRBD2 (7 bases). Trimming removed 6 bases from V and 9 bases from J, with 11 bases in between. The CDR3 contains 11 residues. Germline CDR1 reads MGHDK; CDR2 reads SYGVNS. DNA for the CDR3: TGTGCCAGCAGAGGGGGGAGGGCCCAGTACTTC. Its translation is CASRGGRAQYF.

V usage is TRBV7-9 and J usage is TRBJ2-7; D call uncertain. V lost 2 bases and J 0 bases, leaving 8 bases between the germline ends. Germline assignment: CDR1 SEHNR and CDR2 FQNEAQ (reference sequence). CDR3 length: 14 residues. The CDR3 sequence is CASSLFMSSYEQYF. CDR3 sequence (DNA): TGTGCCAGCAGCTTATTCATGAGCTCCTACGAGCAGTACTTC.

This clone was found once. The genes are TRBV2 and TRBJ2-6, with D tentatively TRBD2 (7 bases). V was cut by 3 bases and J by 0 bases, with 12 bases left in between. CDR3 length: 17 amino acids. Germline V gives CDR1 SNHLY, CDR2 FYNNEI. The CDR3 loop is CASSDRGGLSGANVLTF. The CDR3 nucleotides read TGTGCCAGCAGTGACAGGGGAGGGCTCTCTGGGGCCAACGTCCTGACTTTC.

The V gene is TRBV6-5, the J gene TRBJ1-5; no firm D call. The CDR3 is 15 amino acids. Trimming pared 5 bases from V and 0 bases from J, leaving 11 bases between. In germline, CDR1 is MNHEY, CDR2 SVGAGI. This chain's CDR3 is CASSPGRYSNQPQHF. DNA of the CDR3: TGTGCCAGCAGTCCCGGCAGGTATAGCAATCAGCCCCAGCATTTT.

This chain links TRBV6-6 with TRBJ1-2; D gene ambiguous. CDR3 length: 14 residues. Germline assignment: CDR1 MNHNY and CDR2 SVGAGI (reference sequence). The V end was cut by 5 bases, the J end by 4 bases, with 14 bases between. In DNA, the CDR3 is TGTGCCAGCAGTACCTCACTGAGATCCTATGGCTACACCTTC. It codes for CASSTSLRSYGYTF.

This clone appeared once. The J gene is TRBJ1-1, the V gene TRBV4-1, with 7 bases aligning to TRBD1. Germline lookup yields CDR1 MGHRA and CDR2 YSYEKL. The CDR3 sequence is 16 residues long. Unmatched junction bases numbered 5, after V lost 1 base and J lost 0 bases. CDR3: CASSQGAGGLNTEAFF. In DNA form, the CDR3 reads TGCGCCAGCAGCCAAGGGGCAGGGGGTCTGAACACTGAAGCTTTCTTT.

The chain joins TRBV4-2 to TRBJ2-7; 11 bases fit TRBD1. After removal of 0 bases from V and 6 bases from J, the junction contained 4 bases not matched to a gene. This CDR3 spans 15 amino acids. Germline loops: CDR1 LGHNA, CDR2 YNFKEQ. The DNA of the CDR3 is TGTGCCAGCAGCCAAGACGGGACAGGGGGATCCGAGCAGTACTTC. Encoded protein: CASSQDGTGGSEQYF.

This clone appeared once. The genes are TRBV15 and TRBJ1-2; D gene ambiguous. CDR1 and CDR2 from the germline V gene are LNHNV and YYDKDF (reference sequence). The CDR3 has 14 amino acids. The V end lost 2 bases, the J end lost 6 bases, and 13 bases lay between the germline ends. DNA for the CDR3: TGTGCCACCAGCAGACCCGAGGCATGGAATGGCTACACCTTC. This gives the protein CATSRPEAWNGYTF.

V gene TRBV11-2 combines with J gene TRBJ1-1; 12 bases fit TRBD1. The CDR3 contains 17 residues. Trimming at V came to 2 bases and at J to 5 bases, leaving 9 bases not matched to a gene. The germline V gene has CDR1 SGHAT and CDR2 FQNNGV. This chain's CDR3 is CASSLILGDRGRTEAFF. The CDR3 bases are TGTGCCAGCAGCTTAATCCTAGGGGACAGGGGGCGAACTGAAGCTTTCTTT. The variable domain in full, with the rest retrieved from reference TRBV11-2 and TRBJ1-1, is EAGVAQSPRYKIIEKRQSVAFWCNPISGHATLYWYQQILGQGPKLLIQFQNNGVVDDSQLPKDRFSAERLKGVDSTLKIQPAKLEDSAVYLCASSLILGDRGRTEAFFGQGTRLTVV.